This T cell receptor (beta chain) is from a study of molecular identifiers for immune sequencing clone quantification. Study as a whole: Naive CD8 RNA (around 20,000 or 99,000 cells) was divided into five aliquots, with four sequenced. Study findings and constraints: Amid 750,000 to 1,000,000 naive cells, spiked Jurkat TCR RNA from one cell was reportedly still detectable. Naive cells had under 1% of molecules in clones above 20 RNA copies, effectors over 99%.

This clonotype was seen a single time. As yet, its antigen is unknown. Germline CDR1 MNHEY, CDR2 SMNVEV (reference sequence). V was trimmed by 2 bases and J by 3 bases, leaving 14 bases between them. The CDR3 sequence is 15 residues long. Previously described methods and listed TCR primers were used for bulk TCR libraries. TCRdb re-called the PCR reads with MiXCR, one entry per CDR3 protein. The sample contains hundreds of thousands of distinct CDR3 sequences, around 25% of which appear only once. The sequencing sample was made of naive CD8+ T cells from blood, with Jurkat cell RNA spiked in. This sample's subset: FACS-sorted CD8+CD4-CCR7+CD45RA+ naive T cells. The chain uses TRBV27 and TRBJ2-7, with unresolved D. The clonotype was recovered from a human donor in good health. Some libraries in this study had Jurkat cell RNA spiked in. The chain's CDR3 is CASSLTPGHYYEQYF. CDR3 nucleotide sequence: TGTGCCAGCAGTTTAACCCCCGGGCATTACTACGAGCAGTACTTC.